This T cell receptor beta chain appears in the sequencing data of a study of blood T cell repertoires in COVID-19. Study details: The samples span acute and convalescent COVID-19 from the United States, Italy and Spain. T cells, B-cell-depleted T cells, or PBMCs provided the cDNA or gDNA that served as material.

The CDR3 runs 16 residues. Trimming pared 4 bases from V and 5 bases from J, leaving 16 bases between. Looked up from germline, CDR1 is SGHRS and CDR2 is YFSETQ. Under the authors' procedure: Researchers report that nucleated cell counts were estimated from reference gene primer amplification. The repertoire was sequenced with immunoSEQ multiplex PCR; TCRdb's copy has only in-frame clones and lacks some. The V and J calls and clone size were taken over from that table, and D and trimming were inferred from the DNA. The data show roughly 200,000 clones, about four fifths seen once. Seattle patient enrollment occurred during active infection, with longitudinal follow-up thereafter.

The origin of this receptor is a woman in her 40s with COVID-19, enrolled during active disease. The chain couples TRBV5-1 to TRBJ1-6, with D tentatively TRBD1 (5 bases). The sequencing input was peripheral blood. Here the CDR3 DNA reads TGCGCCAGCAGCCGGAGGGTAGGGGTTGATAATTCACCCCTCCACTTT. Amino acid sequence: CASSRRVGVDNSPLHF.